The 9 T cell receptor beta chains below come from one sample, sequenced in a study of blood T cell repertoires in COVID-19. This table comes from immunoSEQ multiplex PCR, and its TCRdb copy is limited to in-frame clones, with some not included. The sample contains 40,000 or so clones, around 87% of which appear only once. The sample taken for sequencing was peripheral blood. Receptors originate from a man aged 55 to 70 with active or convalescent COVID-19.

The chain is built from TRBV28 and TRBJ1-1; 11 nucleotides line up with TRBD1. With 6 bases clipped from V and 6 bases from J, the junction kept 9 bases outside the gene matches. Germline CDR1 and CDR2: MDHEN and SYDVKM. The CDR3 loop spans 15 amino acids. The CDR3 DNA reads TGTGCCAGCAGGGCCACGGGACAGGGGGGTCCTGAAGCTTTCTTT. It specifies CASRATGQGGPEAFF.

In its sample, this clone was seen once. The chain uses TRBV3-1 (or the pseudogene TRBV3-2) and TRBJ2-2; D may be TRBD2 (5 bases). In germline, CDR1 is LGHDT, CDR2 YNNKEL (reference sequence). This CDR3 is 15 amino acids long. The ends were cut back, 1 base at V and 3 bases at J, with 9 bases in the middle. This chain's CDR3 is CASSQVRGYTGELFF. In DNA, the CDR3 is TGTGCCAGCAGCCAAGTACGGGGTTACACCGGGGAGCTGTTTTTT.

The chain has TRBV24-1 and TRBJ2-1; no clear D gene. The CDR3 extends over 17 amino acids. Germline V gives CDR1 KGHDR, CDR2 SFDVKD. Trimming shortened V by 0 bases and J by 0 bases, and 11 bases separated the two germline ends. DNA for the CDR3: TGTGCCACCAGTGATTTGTGGCCCATACGCTCCTACAATGAGCAGTTCTTC. Its protein is CATSDLWPIRSYNEQFF.

This chain connects TRBV10-3 to TRBJ1-3; maybe TRBD1 (6 bases). The V and J ends lost 10 bases and 6 bases respectively, with 10 bases between them. CDR3 length equals 11 residues. Germline CDR1 reads ENHRY; CDR2 reads SYGVKD. The CDR3: CATRQENTIYF. The CDR3 bases are TGTGCCACCCGACAGGAAAACACCATATATTTT.

This clone was found once. The chain joins TRBV15 to TRBJ2-2; TRBD2 agrees at 10 bases. The CDR3 has 15 residues. CDR1 LNHNV and CDR2 YYDKDF come from the germline V gene (reference sequence). The V gene end was trimmed by 1 base and the J gene end by 8 bases; junction bases not matched to a gene: 4. This CDR3 reads CATSRGTSGMGELFF. CDR3 nucleotide sequence: TGTGCCACCAGCAGAGGCACTAGCGGGATGGGGGAGCTGTTTTTT.

Only a few counts were recorded for this clone. Germline is not matched at one junction end, which may reflect a read error. V usage is TRBV29-1 and J usage is TRBJ2-1; 10 bases line up with TRBD2. The CDR3 contains 11 residues. Germline-derived CDR1 and CDR2 are SQVTM and ANQGSEA. The CDR3 spells CSVDPSGSFLF. The CDR3, as DNA: TGCAGCGTTGACCCTAGCGGGAGTTTCCTCTTC.

The V call is TRBV7-9, the J call TRBJ2-1, with 12 bases lining up with TRBD2. CDR1 and CDR2 from the germline V gene are SEHNR and FQNEAQ (reference sequence). V gave up 4 bases and J gave up 7 bases; unmatched junction bases: 8. This CDR3 region has 16 residues. In nucleotides, the CDR3 is TGTGCCAGCAGCTCGCCGGGACTAGCGGGCAAAAATGAGCAGTTCTTC. It translates to CASSSPGLAGKNEQFF.

The gene calls are TRBV13 and TRBJ2-1, with 10 positions matching TRBD2. J gave up 10 bases and V 7 bases, and 13 bases lay outside the gene matches. Germline CDR1 PRHDT, CDR2 FYEKMQ (reference sequence). The CDR3 contains 15 residues. CDR3 DNA sequence: TGTGCCAGCACCGGGAGCGGGAGGGCCCGAGGGGAGCAGTTCTTC. It translates to CASTGSGRARGEQFF.

CDR3 amino acids: CASSGQGPTQYF. CDR3 bases: TGTGCCAGCAGCGGACAGGGGCCGACCCAGTACTTC. The J gene is TRBJ2-5, the V gene TRBV5-4, with 9 bases matching TRBD1. Unmatched junction bases numbered 2, after V lost 4 bases and J lost 7 bases. This CDR3 spans 12 amino acids. Germline assignment: CDR1 SGHNT and CDR2 YYREEE (reference sequence).